This TCR beta chain comes out of a study of human T cells and chemical hapten exposure. A single record per CDR3 protein comes from TCRdb applying MiXCR to the RACE reads. The repertoire holds approximately 60,000 distinct CDR3 sequences, with 11% as singletons. Sample time point: pre-sensitization, week 0. Treatment in this sample: therapeutic diphenylcyclopropenone sensitization with weekly scalp DPC. The CDR3 spans 17 residues. V gave up 6 bases and J gave up 0 bases, with 17 bases separating them. The germline V gene has CDR1 LNHDA and CDR2 SQIVND (reference sequence). This clonotype showed up many times.

Sequencing was performed on whole blood, taken in connection with sensitization to the hapten diphenylcyclopropenone (DPC). The clonotype comes from a woman in her forties with alopecia areata. Some clones in this sample may be carry-over from other donors' samples. The rearrangement links TRBV19 to TRBJ2-2; D possibly corresponds to TRBD1 (6 bases). CDR3 coding DNA: TGTGCCAGTAGCAAGAGGGACAACTTCGCGAACACCGGGGAGCTGTTTTTT. Its translation: CASSKRDNFANTGELFF.